This TCR beta chain comes out of a study of vaccination effects on CD4 cells after COVID-19. The overall study: Each participant received a vaccine that was either BNT162b2 or mRNA-1273, given as two doses.

For this clone: What it binds is not known.

With 3 bases removed from V and 5 bases from J, the gap between germline ends came to 10 bases. CDR1 KGHSH and CDR2 LQKENI come from the germline V gene. The CDR3 loop spans 13 amino acids. CD4+ T cells specific for antigen were expanded with viral peptide pools by the ViraFEST assay before sequencing. At the end of 10 days of culture, CD4+ T cells were isolated. Negative nucleocapsid antibody tests before and after vaccination confirmed no previous SARS-CoV-2 infection. In culture with about 10 IU/ml IL-2 and about 10 ug/ml peptides, PBMC were grown at two million per well. Cultures received IL-2 medium that replaced half the medium on days 3 and 7. Method: immunoSEQ multiplex PCR; TCRdb's copy keeps in-frame clones and lacks some. The table lists about 71,000 clones, 65% to 85% of them singletons.

The chain has TRBV18 and TRBJ1-1; D not certain. This sequence was found in a human donor who received a COVID-19 vaccine. Here the sequenced sample was CD4+ T cells from PBMCs cultured with HCoV-OC43 spike peptides, taken before COVID-19 vaccination. Subset denoted: HCoV-OC43 spike overlapping peptide pool stimulation. DNA of the CDR3: TGTGCCAGCTCACCGGGCGTAGGGACTGAAGCTTTCTTT. The encoded protein is CASSPGVGTEAFF.